Following are 12 T cell receptor beta chains from one sample sequenced in a study of T cell repertoires and Cas9 in healthy adults. The assay was immunoSEQ multiplex PCR, and TCRdb's table has in-frame clones only and misses some. The sample holds 11,000 to 15,000 clones, roughly 87% seen once. Sequencing used Tregs (CD4+, CD25+, CD127-, CD137-, CD154-) from PBMCs; culture status not recorded. The receptor source for this set is a human donor in good health.

This chain joins TRBV5-4 and TRBJ2-7; no clear D gene. V was pared by 1 base and J by 0 bases, with 2 bases between. Germline loops: CDR1 SGHNT, CDR2 YYREEE (reference sequence). This CDR3 contains 12 residues. CDR3 in DNA: TGTGCCAGCAGCTTGCACTCCTACGAGCAGTACTTC. It translates to CASSLHSYEQYF.

The genes are TRBV4-1 and TRBJ2-3; D call uncertain. Germline V lookup: CDR1 MGHRA, CDR2 YSYEKL. The CDR3 contains 14 residues. The germline V and J ends were trimmed by 0 bases and 2 bases, with 6 bases remaining between them. The CDR3: CASSQDLATDTQYF. In DNA form, the CDR3 reads TGCGCCAGCAGCCAAGATTTGGCCACAGATACGCAGTATTTT.

V gene TRBV18 combines with J gene TRBJ2-3; D ambiguous. Between the trimmed V and J ends, which lost 4 bases and 5 bases, there was a span of 4 bases. Germline values: CDR1 KGHSH, CDR2 LQKENI. This CDR3 contains 11 residues. The CDR3 DNA sequence: TGTGCCAGCTCACGGGGAGATACGCAGTATTTT. Translation gives CASSRGDTQYF.

V and J are TRBV11-3 and TRBJ2-3, with D unresolved. There are 14 residues in the CDR3. CDR1 is SGHNT and CDR2 is YENEEA in the germline V gene. Trimming took 1 base from V and 5 from J, leaving 10 bases between them. The CDR3 loop is CASSLGDLGDTQYF. The CDR3 DNA is TGTGCCAGCAGCTTAGGAGACCTTGGAGATACGCAGTATTTT. Together with reference TRBV11-3 and TRBJ2-3, the CDR3 gives the full variable domain: EAGVVQSPRYKIIEKKQPVAFWCNPISGHNTLYWYLQNLGQGPELLIRYENEEAVDDSQLPKDRFSAERLKGVDSTLKIQPAELGDSAVYLCASSLGDLGDTQYFGPGTRLTVL.

Remarks on this clone: One junction end does not reproduce the germline sequence, and a read error may be involved. The chain links TRBV10-3 to TRBJ1-1; TRBD1 matches at 7 bases. This CDR3 comprises 12 residues. The germline V gene has CDR1 ENHRY and CDR2 SYGVKD. DNA of the CDR3: TGTGCAATCAGGGGGGTGAACACTGAAGCTTTCTTT. As protein: CAIRGVNTEAFF.

The chain links TRBV11-2 to TRBJ1-3; D unclear. V lost 3 bases and J lost 2, with 2 bases in between. Germline CDR1 and CDR2: SGHAT and FQNNGV. The CDR3 sequence is 12 residues long. CDR3 sequence (DNA): TGTGCCAGCAGCTTTCCTGGAAACACCATATATTTT. Amino acid sequence: CASSFPGNTIYF.

Comment on this clone: This CDR3 is also generated by other DNA sequences in the sample. The V call is TRBV6-1, the J call TRBJ1-2; D unclear. CDR1 MNHNS and CDR2 SASEGT come from the germline V gene. CDR3 length: 13 residues. Trimming stripped 6 bases from V and 5 bases from J, with 13 bases between. The CDR3 here is CASSRTEGYGYTF. CDR3 DNA sequence: TGTGCCAGCAGCAGAACGGAGGGATATGGCTACACCTTC.

The V gene is TRBV5-6, the J gene TRBJ2-3; TRBD2 agrees at 11 bases. CDR1 and CDR2 (germline): SGHDT, YYEEEE. The CDR3 is 15 residues long. V gave up 0 bases and J gave up 4 bases; unmatched junction bases: 1. CDR3 sequence (DNA): TGTGCCAGCAGCTTGGAACTAGCGGGGGCAGATACGCAGTATTTT. Protein product: CASSLELAGADTQYF.

The rearrangement uses TRBV9 and TRBJ2-1; possible D gene TRBD2, 6 bases. Germline V gene lookup returns CDR1 SGDLS and CDR2 YYNGEE. The CDR3 has 15 residues. V gave up 4 bases and J gave up 1 base, with 12 bases separating them. In nucleotides, the CDR3 is TGTGCCAGCAGCCAATCTGCGGGGTCCTACAATGAGCAGTTCTTC. This sequence encodes CASSQSAGSYNEQFF.

This chain links TRBV10-3 with TRBJ1-3; D gene unclear. V lost 2 bases and J 0 bases, leaving 8 bases between the germline ends. The CDR3 has 15 residues. Germline V gives CDR1 ENHRY, CDR2 SYGVKD. CDR3 in DNA: TGTGCCATCAGTGAGGGGGTAAGCTCTGGAAACACCATATATTTT. This encodes CAISEGVSSGNTIYF.

This chain joins TRBV6-5 and TRBJ1-6, with D maybe TRBD1 (5 bases). Germline V lookup: CDR1 MNHEY, CDR2 SVGAGI. This CDR3 contains 15 residues. V dropped 2 bases and J dropped 7 bases, with 12 bases sitting between them. CDR3 residues: CASSYPGRSNSPLHF. CDR3 sequence (DNA): TGTGCCAGCAGTTACCCGGGACGGTCCAATTCACCCCTCCACTTT.

The rearrangement uses TRBV4-3 and TRBJ1-2, with TRBD1 identical over 7 bases. Germline CDR1 reads LGHNA; CDR2 reads YSLEER. The CDR3 has 15 residues. V shed 0 bases, J shed 7 bases, and the junction held 8 bases outside the gene matches. CDR3 region: CASSQEARQGGGYTF. CDR3 nucleotides: TGCGCCAGCAGCCAAGAGGCGAGACAGGGAGGTGGCTACACCTTC.